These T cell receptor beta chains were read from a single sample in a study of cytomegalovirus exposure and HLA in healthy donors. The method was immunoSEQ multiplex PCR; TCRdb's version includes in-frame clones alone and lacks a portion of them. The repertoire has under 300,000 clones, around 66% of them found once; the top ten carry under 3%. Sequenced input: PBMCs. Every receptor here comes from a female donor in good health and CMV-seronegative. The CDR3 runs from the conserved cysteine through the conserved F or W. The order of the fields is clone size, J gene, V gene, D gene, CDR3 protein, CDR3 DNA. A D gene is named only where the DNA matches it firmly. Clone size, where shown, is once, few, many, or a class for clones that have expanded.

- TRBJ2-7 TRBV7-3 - CASSSRGEQYF TGTGCCAGCAGCTCCCGGGGGGAGCAGTACTTC
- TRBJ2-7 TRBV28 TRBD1 CASSSTGADYEQYF TGTGCCAGCAGTTCGACAGGGGCGGATTACGAGCAGTACTTC
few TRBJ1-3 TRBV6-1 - CASSEVRTQLSGNTIYF TGTGCCAGCAGTGAGGTGAGGACACAACTCTCTGGAAACACCATATATTTT
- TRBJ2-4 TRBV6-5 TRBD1 CASSPGQGTKNIQYF TGTGCCAGCAGTCCGGGACAGGGAACCAAAAACATTCAGTACTTC
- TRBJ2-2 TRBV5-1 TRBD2 CASSIGLAGAEELFF TGCGCCAGCAGCATCGGACTAGCGGGAGCGGAGGAGCTGTTTTTT
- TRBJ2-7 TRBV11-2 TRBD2 CASSLVGYAGDEQYF TGTGCCAGCAGCTTAGTCGGGTACGCGGGGGACGAGCAGTACTTC
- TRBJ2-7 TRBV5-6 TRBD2 CASSATSGRDEQYF TGTGCCAGCAGCGCGACTAGCGGGAGGGACGAGCAGTACTTC
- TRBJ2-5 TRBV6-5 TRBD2 CASTVPGGETQYF TGTGCCAGCACCGTACCGGGGGGAGAGACCCAGTACTTC
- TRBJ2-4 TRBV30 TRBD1 CACQTGLAKNIQYF TGTGCCTGCCAGACAGGGCTAGCCAAAAACATTCAGTACTTC
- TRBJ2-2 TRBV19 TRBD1 CASHSRHRGSNTGELFF TGTGCCAGCCACTCCCGGCACAGGGGGTCGAACACCGGGGAGCTGTTTTTT
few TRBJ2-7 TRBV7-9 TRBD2 CASSLAAAGGPDEQYF TGTGCCAGCAGCTTAGCGGCCGCGGGAGGGCCGGATGAGCAGTACTTC
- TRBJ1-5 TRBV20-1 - CSATQGQAQHF TGCAGTGCTACACAGGGACAAGCCCAGCATTTT
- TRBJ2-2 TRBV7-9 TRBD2 CASSHRTSGSRYGELFF TGTGCCAGCAGCCATCGGACTAGCGGGAGTAGGTACGGGGAGCTGTTTTTT
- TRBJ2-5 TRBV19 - CASMIRAREETQYF TGTGCCAGTATGATCAGGGCACGTGAAGAGACCCAGTACTTC
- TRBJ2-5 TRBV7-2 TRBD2 CASSPGTSGSETQYF TGTGCCAGCAGCCCCGGGACTAGCGGTTCTGAGACCCAGTACTTC
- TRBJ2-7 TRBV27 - CASSPRLETYEQYF TGTGCCAGCAGTCCTAGACTGGAGACCTACGAGCAGTACTTC
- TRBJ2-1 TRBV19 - CASSTRGNEQFF TGTGCCAGTAGTACCCGAGGCAATGAGCAGTTCTTC
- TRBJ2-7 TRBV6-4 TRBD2 CASSDSYPTSNEQYF TGTGCCAGCAGTGACTCCTACCCGACTAGCAACGAGCAGTACTTC
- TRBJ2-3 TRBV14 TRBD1 CASSQGTGGFGALSDTQYF TGTGCCAGCAGCCAGGGGACAGGGGGCTTTGGAGCCCTATCGGATACGCAGTATTTT
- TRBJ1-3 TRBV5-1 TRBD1 CASSPLRDSGNTIYF TGCGCCAGCAGCCCCCTCAGGGACAGTGGAAACACCATATATTTT
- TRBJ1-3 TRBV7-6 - CASSAPRTRGNTIYF TGTGCCAGCAGCGCCCCAAGGACACGCGGAAACACCATATATTTT
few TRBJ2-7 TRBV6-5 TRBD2 CASRYGTSGRFEQYF TGTGCCAGCAGGTACGGGACTAGCGGGAGATTCGAGCAGTACTTC
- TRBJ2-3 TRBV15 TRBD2 CATSRGAGGPTDTQYF TGTGCCACCAGCAGAGGGGCGGGAGGGCCAACAGATACGCAGTATTTT
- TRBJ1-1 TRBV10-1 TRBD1 CASSEGQGDRYTEAFF TGCGCCAGCAGTGAGGGGCAGGGGGATCGGTACACTGAAGCTTTCTTT
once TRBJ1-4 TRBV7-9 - CASSTSGTANEKLFF TGTGCCAGCAGCACCTCCGGGACTGCAAATGAAAAACTGTTTTTT
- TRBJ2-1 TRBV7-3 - CASSPYPSAPLPNEQFF TGTGCCAGCAGCCCCTACCCCAGCGCGCCCTTACCCAATGAGCAGTTCTTC
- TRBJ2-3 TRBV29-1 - CSVESQGTDTQYF TGCAGCGTTGAGTCCCAGGGCACAGATACGCAGTATTTT
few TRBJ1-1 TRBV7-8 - CASSFFRDTEAFF TGTGCCAGCAGCTTCTTCCGGGACACTGAAGCTTTCTTT
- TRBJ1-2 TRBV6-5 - CASSSTQGEGYTF TGTGCCAGCAGTTCGACACAGGGTGAGGGCTACACCTTC
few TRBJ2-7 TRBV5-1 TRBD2 CASSLVVGEGYEQYF TGCGCCAGCAGCTTGGTGGTCGGGGAGGGGTACGAGCAGTACTTC
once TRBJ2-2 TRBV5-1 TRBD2 CASTPLPGRDPGELFF TGCGCCAGCACCCCGCTTCCGGGGAGGGATCCCGGGGAGCTGTTTTTT
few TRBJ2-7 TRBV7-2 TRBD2 CASSLEGGSYEQYF TGTGCCAGCAGCTTAGAGGGCGGGAGCTACGAGCAGTACTTC